The clone carrying this T cell receptor (beta chain) was found a few times. The data belong to a study of regulatory T cells in long-lasting Graves disease. Specified time point: persistent/refractory GD, antithyroid drugs over 5 years with positive TRAb. TCR sequences were obtained from RNA taken from PBMCs. Arm-PCR with iRepertoire HTBI primers amplified the CDR3 regions for these TCR beta libraries. TCRdb recomputed calls from the multiplex PCR reads with MiXCR, one row per CDR3 protein. The table records about 470,000 distinct CDR3 sequences, less than 25% of them present only once. The CDR3 totals 12 residues. Germline CDR1 and CDR2: GTSNPN and SVGIG (reference sequence). Trimming took 5 bases from V and 10 from J; bases not matched to a gene: 9.

The source material was peripheral blood mononuclear cells (PBMCs), sampled when the disease was refractory, from a patient treated with antithyroid drugs. The rearrangement joins TRBV30 to TRBJ1-1; 8 nucleotides agree with TRBD1. The origin of this receptor is a female donor with Graves disease. The CDR3 spells CAWQGAGWGAFF. The DNA for the CDR3 is TGTGCCTGGCAGGGGGCGGGATGGGGAGCTTTCTTT. Supplemented by reference TRBV30 and TRBJ1-1, the full variable domain reads SQTIHQWPATLVQPVGSPLSLECTVEGTSNPNLYWYRQAAGRGLQLLFYSVGIGQISSEVPQNLSASRPQDRQFILSSKKLLLSDSGFYLCAWQGAGWGAFFGQGTRLTVV.